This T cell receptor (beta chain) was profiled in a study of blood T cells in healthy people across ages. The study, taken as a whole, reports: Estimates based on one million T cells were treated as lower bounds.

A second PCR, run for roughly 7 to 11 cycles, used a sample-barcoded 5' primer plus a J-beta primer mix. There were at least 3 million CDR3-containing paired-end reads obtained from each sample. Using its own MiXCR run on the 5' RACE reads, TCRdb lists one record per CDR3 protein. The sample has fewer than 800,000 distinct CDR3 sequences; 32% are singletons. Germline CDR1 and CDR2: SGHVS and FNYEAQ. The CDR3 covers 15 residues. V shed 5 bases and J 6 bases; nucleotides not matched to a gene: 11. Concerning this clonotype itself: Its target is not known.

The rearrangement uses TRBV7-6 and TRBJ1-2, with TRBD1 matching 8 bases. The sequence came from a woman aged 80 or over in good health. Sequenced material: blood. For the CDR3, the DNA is TGTGCCAGCAGCCCTATATCGCCGGGACAGGATGGCTACACCTTC. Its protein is CASSPISPGQDGYTF.